This TCR beta chain came from a study of OX40 agonist ivuxolimab in advanced cancers. Study at large: Patient treatment consisted of intravenous ivuxolimab administration every 2 weeks at 0.01 to 10 mg/kg. Partial responses were achieved by three patients, one with hepatocellular carcinoma and two with cutaneous melanoma. Study-wide results and caveats: At doses 0.1 to 3.0 mg/kg, CD4+ and CD8+ clones expanded.

Libraries were prepared by immunoSEQ multiplex PCR; TCRdb keeps only in-frame clonotypes and omits some of them. The data show around 72,000 clones, 85% to 90% seen once. A note on this clone: Antigen: not known.

Germline V gene sequence: CDR1 MDHEN, CDR2 SYDVKM. V dropped 4 bases and J dropped 5 bases, with 9 bases sitting between them. The CDR3 is 13 amino acids. The study sampled blood at baseline, cycle 4 day 1, and cycle 7 day 1. The sequence was collected from an adult with an advanced solid tumor such as melanoma, head and neck, liver or kidney cancer. The specimen comprised CD4+ or CD8+ T cells sorted from blood, sampled in a trial of the OX40 agonist ivuxolimab. This chain joins TRBV28 and TRBJ2-1; perhaps D is TRBD1 or TRBD2 (5 bases each). This CDR3 is CASSSGANNEQFF. The CDR3 bases are TGTGCCAGCAGTTCCGGGGCCAACAATGAGCAGTTCTTC.